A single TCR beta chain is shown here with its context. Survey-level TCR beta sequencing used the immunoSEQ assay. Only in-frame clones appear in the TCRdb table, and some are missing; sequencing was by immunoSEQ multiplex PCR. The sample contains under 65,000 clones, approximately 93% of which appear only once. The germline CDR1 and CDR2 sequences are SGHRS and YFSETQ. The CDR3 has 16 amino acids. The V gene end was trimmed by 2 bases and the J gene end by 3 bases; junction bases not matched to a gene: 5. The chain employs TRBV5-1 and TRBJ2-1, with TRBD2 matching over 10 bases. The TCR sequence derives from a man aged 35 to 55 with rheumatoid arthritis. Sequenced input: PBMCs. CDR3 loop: CASSFSGRSLYNEQFF. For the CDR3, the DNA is TGCGCCAGCAGCTTTAGCGGGAGGTCCCTCTACAATGAGCAGTTCTTC.